What follows is one T cell receptor beta chain and its context. As handled by the study authors: Nucleated cell number was recorded as an estimate derived from reference gene primer amplification. Measured with immunoSEQ multiplex PCR; TCRdb has only the in-frame clones, and not every one. V, J and clone size derive from that table, while D and trimming were established from the DNA sequence. The sample lists roughly 150,000 clones; around 88% were seen once. This entry belongs to a study of blood T cell repertoires in COVID-19. Study context: Collection of acute and convalescent COVID-19 samples took place in the United States, Italy and Spain.

Germline-derived CDR1 and CDR2 are LNHDA and SQIVND (reference sequence). The CDR3 is made up of 16 amino acids. V trimming: 3 bases; J trimming: 4 bases; junction bases outside the gene matches: 11. The receptor's source is a human donor in a cohort sampled during active COVID-19. The chain has TRBV19 and TRBJ2-7; 8 nucleotides agree with TRBD1. Sequenced material: peripheral blood. CDR3 coding DNA: TGTGCCAGTAGTATTTCTCTAGGGCAGGGGGCTTACGAGCAGTACTTC. Amino acid sequence: CASSISLGQGAYEQYF.